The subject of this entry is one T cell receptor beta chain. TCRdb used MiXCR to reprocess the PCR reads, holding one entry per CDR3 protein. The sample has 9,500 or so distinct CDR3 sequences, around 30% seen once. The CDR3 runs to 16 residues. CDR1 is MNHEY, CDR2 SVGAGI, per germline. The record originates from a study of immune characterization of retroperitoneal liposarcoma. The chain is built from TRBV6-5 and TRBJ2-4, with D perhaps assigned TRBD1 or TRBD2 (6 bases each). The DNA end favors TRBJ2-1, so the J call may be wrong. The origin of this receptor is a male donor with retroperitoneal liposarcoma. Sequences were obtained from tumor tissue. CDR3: CASSYWRGKGDNEQFF. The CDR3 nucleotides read TGTGCCAGCAGTTACTGGCGGGGAAAGGGGGACAATGAGCAGTTCTTC.